Shown below are 14 T cell receptor beta chains from a single sample sequenced in a study of cytomegalovirus exposure and HLA in healthy donors. Some clones are missing from TCRdb's copy, which holds only in-frame ones; the method was immunoSEQ multiplex PCR. Found here are roughly 260,000 clones, around 87% of them singletons; the top ten hold more than 0.35%. Sequencing was done on a sample of PBMCs. The receptor set was obtained from a woman younger than 35 in good health and CMV-seronegative.

The chain employs TRBV18 and TRBJ2-2; no definite D call. The CDR3 is 18 amino acids. Germline-derived CDR1 and CDR2 are KGHSH and LQKENI. V was shortened by 1 base and J by 0 bases, with 15 bases between the two germline ends. CDR3 nucleotide sequence: TGTGCCAGCTCACCACGTTTTTTGTTTACTGCGAACACCGGGGAGCTGTTTTTT. It encodes CASSPRFLFTANTGELFF.

The chain links TRBV5-6 to TRBJ1-1; the D is unclear. The germline gives CDR1 SGHDT, CDR2 YYEEEE. Trimming cost V 0 bases and J 4 bases, with 4 bases left between them. The CDR3 loop spans 12 amino acids. CDR3 nucleotides: TGTGCCAGCAGCTTGGTATCCACTGAAGCTTTCTTT. Its protein product is CASSLVSTEAFF.

This chain connects TRBV7-2 to TRBJ2-7; 7 nucleotides match TRBD1. Germline CDR1 is SGHTA and CDR2 is FQGNSA. The CDR3 runs 15 residues. Trimming removed 4 bases from V and 0 bases from J; junction bases left unmatched: 6. The CDR3 sequence is CASSSTGYSSYEQYV. CDR3 nucleotide sequence: TGTGCCAGCAGCTCGACAGGGTATAGCTCCTACGAGCAGTACGTC.

The chain has TRBV7-2 and TRBJ2-7, with D tentatively TRBD2 (7 bases). CDR1 SGHTA and CDR2 FQGNSA come from the germline V gene. The CDR3 totals 15 residues. V lost 1 base, J lost 5 bases, and 15 bases lay in between. The CDR3 region has the DNA TGTGCCAGCAGCTTAGTTGGGGGGGCCGGCGACGAGCAGTACTTC. It encodes CASSLVGGAGDEQYF.

The CDR3 loop reads CASSLLGATSNEKLFF. In nucleotides, the CDR3 is TGTGCCAGCAGTTTACTAGGGGCTACTTCTAATGAAAAACTGTTTTTT. This rearrangement joins TRBV27 to TRBJ1-4, with D tentatively TRBD1 (5 bases). The ends were cut back, 2 bases at V and 3 bases at J, with 13 bases in the middle. The CDR3 covers 16 residues. The germline CDR1 and CDR2 sequences are MNHEY and SMNVEV (reference sequence).

CDR3: CASSQDVAGRTEAFF. The CDR3 coding sequence is TGCGCCAGCAGCCAAGATGTGGCAGGGCGCACTGAAGCTTTCTTT. The chain links TRBV4-3 to TRBJ1-1, with D perhaps matching TRBD1 (5 bases). V was clipped by 0 bases and J by 4 bases, with 12 bases between them. This CDR3 region has 15 residues. Germline V lookup: CDR1 LGHNA, CDR2 YSLEER.

This rearrangement joins TRBV25-1 to TRBJ1-4; 10 bases are shared with TRBD1. CDR1 is MGHDK and CDR2 is SYGVNS in the germline V gene. This CDR3 region has 17 residues. V was clipped by 6 bases and J by 4 bases; unmatched bases: 11. The CDR3 DNA reads TGTGCCAGCAGCGACACCCGACAGGGGGCTCTTAATGAAAAACTGTTTTTT. As protein: CASSDTRQGALNEKLFF.

The rearrangement uses TRBV5-4 and TRBJ2-3; 8 bases are a match to TRBD2. The ends lost 1 base at V and 4 bases at J; junction bases unmatched: 8. The CDR3 spans 16 residues. The germline gives CDR1 SGHNT, CDR2 YYREEE (reference sequence). CDR3 loop: CASSLSAGGRSDTQYF. CDR3 in DNA: TGTGCCAGCAGCTTGTCGGCGGGGGGCCGCTCAGATACGCAGTATTTT.

The chain recombines TRBV19 with TRBJ2-7, with 9 bases lining up with TRBD2. Germline CDR1 and CDR2: LNHDA and SQIVND (reference sequence). This CDR3 contains 15 residues. Unmatched junction bases numbered 8, after V lost 5 bases and J lost 3 bases. Written as DNA, the CDR3 is TGTGCCAGTAGTCCGTTTAGCGGGGGCCTCTACGAGCAGTACTTC. As protein: CASSPFSGGLYEQYF.

This clone came up a few times. V and J are TRBV4-1 and TRBJ1-2, with TRBD1 as a possible D gene (6 bases). The CDR3 loop spans 18 amino acids. Germline CDR1 is MGHRA and CDR2 is YSYEKL. Trimming shortened V by 0 bases and J by 7 bases, and 24 bases separated the two germline ends. The CDR3 reads CASSQDLVGANGGGGYTF. For the CDR3, the DNA is TGCGCCAGCAGCCAAGACCTTGTGGGGGCAAATGGGGGTGGTGGCTACACCTTC.

The chain carries TRBV6-6 and TRBJ1-2, with 9 positions matching TRBD1. The junction had 7 bases not matched to a gene; V was cut back by 2 bases and J by 6 bases. The germline CDR1 and CDR2 sequences are MNHNY and SVGAGI (reference sequence). This CDR3 has 15 amino acids. CDR3 amino acids: CASSYPPGQGDGYTF. The CDR3 DNA reads as TGTGCCAGCAGTTACCCACCGGGACAGGGAGATGGCTACACCTTC.

V gene TRBV4-3 combines with J gene TRBJ2-5; 10 bases fit TRBD2. Germline CDR1 and CDR2: LGHNA and YSLEER. The V segment lost 0 bases and the J segment 2 bases; nucleotides outside the gene matches: 3. The CDR3 sequence is 16 residues long. CDR3 coding DNA: TGCGCCAGCAGCCAAGATACAGCGGGGGGGCAAGAGACCCAGTACTTC. Translation: CASSQDTAGGQETQYF.

The V call is TRBV7-8, the J call TRBJ2-7; D is ambiguous. Deletions cut 0 bases from V and 6 bases from J, with 15 bases between. CDR1 is SGHVS, CDR2 FQNEAQ, per germline. The CDR3 has 15 residues. This CDR3 reads CASSLAGPSVLEQYF. The CDR3 nucleotides read TGTGCCAGCAGCTTAGCGGGCCCCTCGGTCCTCGAGCAGTACTTC.

The gene calls are TRBV5-6 and TRBJ2-2; D might be TRBD2 (6 bases). Trimming pared 5 bases from V and 4 bases from J, leaving 12 bases between. The CDR3 loop spans 14 amino acids. In germline, CDR1 is SGHDT, CDR2 YYEEEE. CDR3 loop: CASRSGVGTGELFF. CDR3 sequence (DNA): TGTGCCAGCAGGTCGGGAGTGGGCACCGGGGAGCTGTTTTTT. The variable domain in full, with the rest retrieved from reference TRBV5-6 and TRBJ2-2, is DAGVTQSPTHLIKTRGQQVTLRCSPKSGHDTVSWYQQALGQGPQFIFQYYEEEERQRGNFPDRFSGHQFPNYSSELNVNALLLGDSALYLCASRSGVGTGELFFGEGSRLTVL.